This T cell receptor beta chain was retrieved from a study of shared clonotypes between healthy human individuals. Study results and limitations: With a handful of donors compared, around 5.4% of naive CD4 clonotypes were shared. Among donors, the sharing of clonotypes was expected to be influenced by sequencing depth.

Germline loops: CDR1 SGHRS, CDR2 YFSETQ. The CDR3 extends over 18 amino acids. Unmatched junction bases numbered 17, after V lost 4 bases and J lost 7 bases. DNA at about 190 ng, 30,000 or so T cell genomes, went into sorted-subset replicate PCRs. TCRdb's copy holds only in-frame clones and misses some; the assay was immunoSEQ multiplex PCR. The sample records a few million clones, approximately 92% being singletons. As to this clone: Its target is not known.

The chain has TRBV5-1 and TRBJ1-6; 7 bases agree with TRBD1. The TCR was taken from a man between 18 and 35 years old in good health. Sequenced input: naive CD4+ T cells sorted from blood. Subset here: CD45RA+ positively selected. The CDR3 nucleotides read TGCGCCAGCAGCCCCCGGGACAGAGGAACGTGGGGAAATTCACCCCTCCACTTT. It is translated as CASSPRDRGTWGNSPLHF.